The next 29 T cell receptor beta chains were all read from a single sample in a study of cytomegalovirus exposure and HLA in healthy donors. The PCR was carried out with 60 Vbeta primers and 13 Jbeta primers. Sequencing was performed with immunoSEQ multiplex PCR; in TCRdb, only in-frame clones are kept and a portion is missing. The sample holds 160,000 or so clones, roughly 85% seen once. Sequenced material: PBMCs. These receptors originate from a man aged 35-49 years in good health and CMV-seronegative.

This clone was seen a handful of times. The chain is built from TRBV7-2 and TRBJ2-7; 7 nucleotides match TRBD1. This CDR3 is 14 amino acids long. Germline CDR1 and CDR2: SGHTA and FQGNSA. Trimming took 1 base from V and 5 from J; bases not matched to a gene: 5. The CDR3 loop reads CASSLDNRGHEQYF. The CDR3 nucleotides read TGTGCCAGCAGCTTAGATAACAGGGGCCACGAGCAGTACTTC. Variable domain in full (rest from reference TRBV7-2 and TRBJ2-7): GAGVSQSPSNKVTEKGKDVELRCDPISGHTALYWYRQSLGQGLEFLIYFQGNSAPDKSGLPSDRFSAERTGGSVSTLTIQRTQQEDSAVYLCASSLDNRGHEQYFGPGTRLTVT.

V gene TRBV18 combines with J gene TRBJ2-1; D remains unclear. The CDR3 has 13 residues. CDR1 is KGHSH and CDR2 is LQKENI in the germline V gene. V was pared by 8 bases and J by 2 bases, with 10 bases between. CDR3 residues: CASGSIPYNEQFF. CDR3 DNA sequence: TGTGCCAGCGGTAGTATTCCCTACAATGAGCAGTTCTTC.

The V and J genes are TRBV30 and TRBJ1-6; D is unresolved. V was pared by 4 bases and J by 10 bases, with 11 bases between. Germline CDR1 reads GTSNPN; CDR2 reads SVGIG (reference sequence). This CDR3 comprises 12 residues. This CDR3 reads CAWTGEDSPLHF. The CDR3 DNA reads TGTGCCTGGACCGGGGAGGACTCACCCCTCCACTTT.

The CDR3 DNA reads TGCGCCAGCAGCTCGCGAGCGGGAGACGGAAATGAGCAGTTCTTC. It is translated as CASSSRAGDGNEQFF. The V gene is TRBV5-1, the J gene TRBJ2-1; 8 positions match TRBD2. Trimming removed 3 bases from V and 7 bases from J; junction bases left unmatched: 9. The CDR3 has 15 residues. CDR1 and CDR2 from the germline V gene are SGHRS and YFSETQ.

V is TRBV27 and J is TRBJ2-7, with a tentative D call TRBD1 (5 bases). The DNA end lines up better with TRBJ2-1; the J call may be wrong. The CDR3 extends over 13 amino acids. Germline V gene data show CDR1 as MNHEY and CDR2 as SMNVEV (reference sequence). The CDR3 reads CASNWQGSNEQFF. The CDR3 nucleotides are TGTGCCAGCAATTGGCAGGGTTCCAATGAGCAGTTCTTC.

The CDR3 here is CASSFSGRETQYF. In DNA form, the CDR3 reads TGCGCCAGCAGCTTTTCGGGAAGGGAGACCCAGTACTTC. V gene TRBV5-1 combines with J gene TRBJ2-5; a weak D match, TRBD2 (5 bases). Looked up from germline, CDR1 is SGHRS and CDR2 is YFSETQ. With 2 bases removed from V and 5 bases from J, the gap between germline ends came to 10 bases. The CDR3 spans 13 residues.

V is TRBV5-1 and J is TRBJ2-5; 9 positions match TRBD2. The J call may be incorrect, as the DNA end agrees better with TRBJ2-7. The germline V gene encodes CDR1 SGHRS and CDR2 YFSETQ. This CDR3 is built from 15 residues. The CDR3 loop is CASSLVGSGSYEQYF. The CDR3 coding sequence is TGCGCCAGCAGCTTGGTGGGTAGCGGGAGCTACGAGCAGTACTTC.

This clone was counted a single time. The chain uses TRBV7-9 and TRBJ2-6; TRBD2 might be the D (5 bases). CDR3 length: 16 amino acids. Germline CDR1 and CDR2: SEHNR and FQNEAQ (reference sequence). Trimming pared 5 bases from V and 0 bases from J, leaving 11 bases between. The CDR3 sequence: CASSTRHLSGANVLTF. DNA of the CDR3: TGTGCCAGCAGCACTAGACACCTCTCTGGGGCCAACGTCCTGACTTTC.

The chain has TRBV28 and TRBJ1-6; TRBD1 agrees at 10 bases. V shed 3 bases and J 11 bases; nucleotides not matched to a gene: 16. This CDR3 spans 18 amino acids. Germline loops: CDR1 MDHEN, CDR2 SYDVKM. CDR3 nucleotide sequence: TGTGCCAGCAGTTTTATCCAAACAAGACAGGGGGCCACGACACCCCTCCACTTT. Translating gives CASSFIQTRQGATTPLHF.

This chain uses TRBV23-1 with TRBJ2-1, with D perhaps matching TRBD2 (5 bases). TRBV23-1 is placed among ORFs of uncertain function. The CDR3 extends over 13 amino acids. V dropped 2 bases and J dropped 3 bases, with 5 bases sitting between them. CDR3 nucleotide sequence: TGCGCCAGCAGTCAACGGGGCTACAATGAGCAGTTCTTC. This sequence encodes CASSQRGYNEQFF.

J is TRBJ2-2 and V is TRBV18; 7 bases are a match to TRBD2. Germline CDR1 KGHSH, CDR2 LQKENI. With V trimmed by 1 base and J by 3 bases, 5 bases remained unmatched. The CDR3 has 16 residues. As DNA, the CDR3 is TGTGCCAGCTCACCACGGAGCGGGACGGACACCGGGGAGCTGTTTTTT. It specifies CASSPRSGTDTGELFF.

The chain joins TRBV5-1 to TRBJ1-4; no clear D. CDR3 length: 14 amino acids. The germline V gene encodes CDR1 SGHRS and CDR2 YFSETQ. Trimming removed 4 bases from V and 2 bases from J, with 9 bases in between. The CDR3 protein is CASSVAWTNEKLFF. The CDR3 DNA is TGCGCCAGCAGCGTAGCGTGGACTAATGAAAAACTGTTTTTT. Looking up the rest from reference TRBV5-1 and TRBJ1-4 gives the full variable domain: KAGVTQTPRYLIKTRGQQVTLSCSPISGHRSVSWYQQTPGQGLQFLFEYFSETQRNKGNFPGRFSGRQFSNSRSEMNVSTLELGDSALYLCASSVAWTNEKLFFGSGTQLSVL.

This chain joins TRBV7-8 and TRBJ1-3; 7 bases fit TRBD1. Germline V lookup: CDR1 SGHVS, CDR2 FQNEAQ. The CDR3 covers 15 residues. J was trimmed by 7 bases and V by 1 base; bases with no gene match: 7. Written as DNA, the CDR3 is TGTGCCAGCAGCTTAGTTCTGGGCAGGGGGAACACCATATATTTT. This sequence encodes CASSLVLGRGNTIYF.

The gene calls are TRBV4-2 and TRBJ2-5, with 8 bases that match TRBD2. V lost 0 bases and J lost 0; bases outside the gene matches: 6. Germline V CDR1 and CDR2: LGHNA, YNFKEQ. The CDR3 has 17 amino acids. This CDR3 is CASSQDGKREYQETQYF. The CDR3 region has the DNA TGTGCCAGCAGCCAAGATGGAAAGCGGGAGTACCAAGAGACCCAGTACTTC.

The gene calls are TRBV28 and TRBJ1-1; D is unresolved. V lost 3 bases, J lost 8 bases, and 10 bases lay in between. This CDR3 has 12 amino acids. Per germline, CDR1 MDHEN and CDR2 SYDVKM. For the CDR3, the DNA is TGTGCCAGCAGTTTGTCCCCGAGCGAAGCTTTCTTT. Protein product: CASSLSPSEAFF.

This clone has only one observation. CDR3 region: CASSSIAGKETQYF. Here the CDR3 DNA reads TGTGCCAGCAGCTCTATAGCGGGGAAAGAGACCCAGTACTTC. The chain recombines TRBV5-4 with TRBJ2-5, with 8 bases matching TRBD2. J was trimmed by 3 bases and V by 3 bases; bases with no gene match: 4. CDR3 length: 14 amino acids. CDR1 and CDR2 (germline): SGHNT, YYREEE (reference sequence).

The CDR3 DNA sequence: TGCGCCAGCTCGGGGAGGGGTGGCTACACCTTC. This sequence encodes CASSGRGGYTF. This sequence joins TRBV5-1 and TRBJ1-2; D possibly corresponds to TRBD1 (5 bases). The length of the CDR3 is 11 residues. Trimming left V 7 bases short and J 7 bases short, with 11 bases between. Germline CDR1 and CDR2: SGHRS and YFSETQ.

This sequence joins TRBV2 and TRBJ2-7, with TRBD2 identical over 7 bases. This CDR3 contains 16 residues. The junction had 14 bases not matched to a gene; V was cut back by 7 bases and J by 2 bases. Per the germline V gene, CDR1 is SNHLY and CDR2 is FYNNEI. The CDR3 loop is CASTLYPGRVAYEQYF. CDR3 nucleotide sequence: TGTGCCAGCACCCTCTATCCAGGGAGGGTGGCCTACGAGCAGTACTTC.

This clone occurred a few times. V gene TRBV28 combines with J gene TRBJ2-5; possibly TRBD1 for D (11 bases). The CDR3 is 19 amino acids. Germline-derived CDR1 and CDR2 are MDHEN and SYDVKM. Trimming removed 6 bases from V and 4 bases from J, with 30 bases in between. CDR3 region: CASRPGTGGISGRGETQYF. CDR3 DNA sequence: TGTGCCAGCAGACCCGGGACAGGGGGAATAAGCGGGAGGGGAGAGACCCAGTACTTC.

The gene calls are TRBV27 and TRBJ2-2; TRBD1 aligns across 11 bases. The CDR3 is 14 residues long. V shed 6 bases and J 7 bases; nucleotides not matched to a gene: 4. Germline V CDR1 and CDR2: MNHEY, SMNVEV (reference sequence). CDR3 region: CASRGQGEIGELFF. Here the CDR3 DNA reads TGTGCCAGCAGGGGACAGGGGGAAATCGGGGAGCTGTTTTTT.

The chain couples TRBV13 to TRBJ2-5; D is undetermined. The assigned J gene may be wrong: the sequence end matches TRBJ2-7 better. The CDR3 contains 11 residues. The germline V gene has CDR1 PRHDT and CDR2 FYEKMQ (reference sequence). The CDR3 DNA follows: TGTGCCAGCAGCTTAGAAGTCGAGCAGTACTTC. Protein product: CASSLEVEQYF.

J is TRBJ2-7 and V is TRBV28, with 7 bases matching TRBD2. CDR1 MDHEN and CDR2 SYDVKM come from the germline V gene. This CDR3 region has 12 residues. J gave up 4 bases and V 8 bases, and 5 bases lay outside the gene matches. The CDR3, as DNA: TGTGCCAGCGCACTGGGGGGGTACGAGCAGTACTTC. Amino acids: CASALGGYEQYF.

In this sample, this clone turned up once. The junction shows a germline mismatch at one end, possibly a read error. V and J are TRBV7-6 and TRBJ2-5, with 10 bases lining up with TRBD2. The CDR3 loop spans 17 amino acids. Germline V lookup: CDR1 SGHVS, CDR2 FNYEAQ. In DNA, the CDR3 is TGTGCCAGCAGCCTTCGTCACCTTAGCGGGGGGCAAGAGGCCCAGTACTTC. Its protein product is CASSLRHLSGGQEAQYF. Full variable domain (outside the CDR3, taken from reference TRBV7-6 and TRBJ2-5): GAGVSQSPRYKVTKRGQDVALRCDPISGHVSLYWYRQALGQGPEFLTYFNYEAQQDKSGLPNDRFSAERPEGSISTLTIQRTEQRDSAMYRCASSLRHLSGGQEAQYFGPGTRLLVL.

The genes are TRBV19 and TRBJ1-4; D is ambiguous. Germline values: CDR1 LNHDA, CDR2 SQIVND (reference sequence). This CDR3 contains 14 residues. V was cut by 1 base and J by 0 bases, with 3 bases left in between. The CDR3, as DNA: TGTGCCAGTAGTATAGTTACAACTAATGAAAAACTGTTTTTT. Its protein is CASSIVTTNEKLFF.

The genes are TRBV10-1 and TRBJ2-1; D possibly corresponds to TRBD2 (6 bases). Per the germline V gene, CDR1 is WNHNN and CDR2 is SYGVQD (reference sequence). The CDR3 runs 17 residues. The ends were cut back, 3 bases at V and 6 bases at J, with 21 bases in the middle. The CDR3 sequence: CASSEGGSGLGGNEQFF. CDR3 DNA: TGCGCCAGCAGTGAAGGCGGATCAGGATTGGGGGGCAATGAGCAGTTCTTC.

V usage is TRBV7-2 and J usage is TRBJ1-2, with 7 bases fitting TRBD1. Per the germline V gene, CDR1 is SGHTA and CDR2 is FQGNSA. Trimming took 5 bases from V and 3 from J; bases not matched to a gene: 6. CDR3 length: 14 residues. In nucleotides, the CDR3 is TGTGCCAGCAGCCTTCGGGACAGCCACTATGGCTACACCTTC. This encodes CASSLRDSHYGYTF.

The V call is TRBV5-6, the J call TRBJ2-3; D perhaps matches TRBD1 (6 bases). The V end lost 0 bases, the J end lost 1 base, and 12 bases lay between the germline ends. Looked up from germline, CDR1 is SGHDT and CDR2 is YYEEEE. The CDR3 is made up of 16 amino acids. In DNA, the CDR3 is TGTGCCAGCAGCTTGGGCAGGGGCTGGGGCACAGATACGCAGTATTTT. Protein: CASSLGRGWGTDTQYF. The full variable domain, with the rest looked up from reference TRBV5-6 and TRBJ2-3, is DAGVTQSPTHLIKTRGQQVTLRCSPKSGHDTVSWYQQALGQGPQFIFQYYEEEERQRGNFPDRFSGHQFPNYSSELNVNALLLGDSALYLCASSLGRGWGTDTQYFGPGTRLTVL.

This clone was observed once. The V gene is TRBV7-2, the J gene TRBJ1-5, with no clear D. Deletions cut 4 bases from V and 2 bases from J, with 12 bases between. The CDR3 has 15 amino acids. Germline V gene lookup returns CDR1 SGHTA and CDR2 FQGNSA. The CDR3 loop reads CASSSGIYGNQPQHF. The DNA of the CDR3 is TGTGCCAGCAGCTCAGGAATTTATGGCAATCAGCCCCAGCATTTT.

The CDR3 DNA sequence: TGTGCCAGCAGTACGACTAGCGGGGCCCTTGTTAACATTCAGTACTTC. Translated, it gives CASSTTSGALVNIQYF. The gene calls are TRBV27 and TRBJ2-4, with 11 bases matching TRBD2. With V trimmed by 5 bases and J by 7 bases, 10 bases remained unmatched. Looked up from germline, CDR1 is MNHEY and CDR2 is SMNVEV (reference sequence). The CDR3 has 16 residues.